The present entry profiles one TCR beta chain with its context. This sample was taken from a study of technical replicates of blood from a handful of donors. The assay was immunoSEQ multiplex PCR, and TCRdb's table has in-frame clones only and misses some. The repertoire includes about 83,000 clones, around nine tenths of them detected once, and approximately 0.25% sits in the top ten. Germline-derived CDR1 and CDR2 are SGHDT and YYEEEE. Trimming at V came to 5 bases and at J to 6 bases, leaving 6 bases not matched to a gene. The CDR3 loop spans 15 amino acids. This receptor was obtained from a human donor in good health. The chain is built from TRBV5-6 and TRBJ1-5, with 12 positions matching TRBD1. Sequencing was performed on T cells isolated from PBMCs. The CDR3 protein is CASSTGQGALQPQHF. The CDR3 DNA is TGTGCCAGCAGTACGGGACAGGGGGCTCTTCAGCCCCAGCATTTT.